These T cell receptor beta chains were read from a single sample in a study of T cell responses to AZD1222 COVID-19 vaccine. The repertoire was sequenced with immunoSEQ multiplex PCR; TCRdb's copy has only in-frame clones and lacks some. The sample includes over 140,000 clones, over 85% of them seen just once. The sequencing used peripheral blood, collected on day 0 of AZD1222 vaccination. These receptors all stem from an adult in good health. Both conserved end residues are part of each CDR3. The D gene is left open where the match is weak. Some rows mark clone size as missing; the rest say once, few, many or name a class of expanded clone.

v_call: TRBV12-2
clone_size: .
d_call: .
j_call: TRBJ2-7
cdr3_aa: CASRLASTGESYEQYF
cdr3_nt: TGTGCAAGTCGCTTAGCGTCGACAGGGGAATCCTACGAGCAGTACTTC

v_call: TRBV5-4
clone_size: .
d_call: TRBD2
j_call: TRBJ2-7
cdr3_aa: CASRPAGGITYEQYF
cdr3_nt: TGTGCCAGCAGGCCGGCGGGGGGGATAACATACGAGCAGTACTTC

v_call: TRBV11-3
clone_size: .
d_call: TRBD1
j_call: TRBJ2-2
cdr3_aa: CASSSYRGDSGELFF
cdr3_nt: TGTGCCAGCAGCTCATACAGGGGGGATTCCGGGGAGCTGTTTTTT

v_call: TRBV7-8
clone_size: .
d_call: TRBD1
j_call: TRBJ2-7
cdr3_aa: CASSSTGVLSYEQYF
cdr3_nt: TGTGCCAGCAGCTCCACAGGGGTTCTTTCCTACGAGCAGTACTTC

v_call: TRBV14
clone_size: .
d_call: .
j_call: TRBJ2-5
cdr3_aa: CASSLEETQYF
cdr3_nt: TGTGCCAGCAGCCTCGAAGAGACCCAGTACTTC

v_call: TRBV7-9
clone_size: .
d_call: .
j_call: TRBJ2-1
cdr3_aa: CASSPEADNEQFF
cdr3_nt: TGTGCCAGCAGCCCGGAAGCGGACAATGAGCAGTTCTTC

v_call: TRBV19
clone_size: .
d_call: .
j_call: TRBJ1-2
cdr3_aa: CASSTMTGTGYTF
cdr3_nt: TGTGCCAGTAGTACCATGACAGGAACCGGCTACACCTTC

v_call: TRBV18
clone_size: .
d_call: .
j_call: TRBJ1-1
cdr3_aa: CASSPPQQGNTEAFF
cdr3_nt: TGTGCCAGCTCACCACCGCAACAGGGGAACACTGAAGCTTTCTTT

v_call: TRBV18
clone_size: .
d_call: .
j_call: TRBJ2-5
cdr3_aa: CASSPSAPSDGKETQYF
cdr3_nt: TGTGCCAGCTCACCATCTGCACCTTCGGACGGTAAAGAGACCCAGTACTTC

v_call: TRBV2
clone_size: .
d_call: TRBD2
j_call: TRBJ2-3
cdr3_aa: CASRAGLDITDTQYF
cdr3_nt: TGTGCCAGCAGGGCAGGACTAGACATCACAGATACGCAGTATTTT

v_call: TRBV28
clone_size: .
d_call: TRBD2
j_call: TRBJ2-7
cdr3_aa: CASSTLAGIPYEQYF
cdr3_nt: TGTGCCAGCAGTACCCTAGCGGGCATACCGTACGAGCAGTACTTC

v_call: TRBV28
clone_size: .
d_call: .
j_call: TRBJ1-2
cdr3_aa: CASSPDLGSYTF
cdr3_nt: TGTGCCAGCAGTCCCGACTTGGGCAGCTACACCTTC

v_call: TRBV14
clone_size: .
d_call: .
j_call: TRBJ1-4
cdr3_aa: CASSPDSTNEKLFF
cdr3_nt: TGTGCCAGCAGCCCAGACTCAACTAATGAAAAACTGTTTTTT

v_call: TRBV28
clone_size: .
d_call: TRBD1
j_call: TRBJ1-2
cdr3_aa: CASSLPTGTGLYGYTF
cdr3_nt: TGTGCCAGCAGTCTCCCGACCGGGACAGGACTTTATGGCTACACCTTC

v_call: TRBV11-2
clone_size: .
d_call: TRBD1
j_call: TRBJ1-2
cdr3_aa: CASSIQGAYGYTF
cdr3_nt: TGTGCCAGCAGCATTCAGGGGGCCTATGGCTACACCTTC

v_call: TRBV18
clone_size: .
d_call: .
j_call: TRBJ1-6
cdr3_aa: CASSLNQGPDSPLHF
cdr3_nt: TGTGCCAGCTCACTAAACCAAGGCCCCGATTCACCCCTCCACTTT

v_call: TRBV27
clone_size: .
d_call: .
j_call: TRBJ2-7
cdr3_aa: CASSFQGGNGLAEQYF
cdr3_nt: TGTGCCAGCAGTTTCCAGGGCGGGAATGGGCTAGCCGAGCAGTACTTC

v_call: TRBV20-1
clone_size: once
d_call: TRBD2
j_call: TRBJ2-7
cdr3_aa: CSASSLGLAINDEQYF
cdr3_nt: TGCAGTGCTAGTTCCCTCGGACTAGCGATCAACGACGAGCAGTACTTC

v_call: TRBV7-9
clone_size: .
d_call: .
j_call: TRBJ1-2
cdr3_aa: CASSLQDPGIYGYTF
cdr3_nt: TGTGCCAGCAGCCTCCAGGATCCAGGAATCTATGGCTACACCTTC

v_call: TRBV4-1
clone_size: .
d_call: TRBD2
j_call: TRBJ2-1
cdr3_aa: CASSHYGGGANEQFF
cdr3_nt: TGCGCCAGCAGCCATTACGGCGGGGGGGCCAATGAGCAGTTCTTC

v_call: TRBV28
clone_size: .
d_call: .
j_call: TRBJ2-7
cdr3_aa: CASSFRAERPYEQYF
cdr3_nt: TGTGCCAGCAGTTTTAGGGCAGAAAGACCCTACGAGCAGTACTTC

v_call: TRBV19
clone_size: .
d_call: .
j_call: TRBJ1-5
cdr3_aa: CASSMVRVSNQPQHF
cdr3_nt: TGTGCCAGTAGTATGGTCAGGGTCAGCAATCAGCCCCAGCATTTT

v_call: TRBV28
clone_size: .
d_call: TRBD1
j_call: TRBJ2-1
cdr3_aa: CASSWTGNHEQFF
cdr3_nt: TGTGCCAGCAGCTGGACAGGGAACCATGAGCAGTTCTTC

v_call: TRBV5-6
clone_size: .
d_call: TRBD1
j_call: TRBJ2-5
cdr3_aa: CASRQAQGAKTETQYF
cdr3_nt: TGTGCCAGCAGGCAAGCACAGGGGGCGAAGACGGAGACCCAGTACTTC

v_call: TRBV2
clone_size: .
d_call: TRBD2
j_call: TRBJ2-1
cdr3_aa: CASTGLAYSYNEQFF
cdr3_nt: TGTGCCAGCACGGGACTAGCGTACTCCTACAATGAGCAGTTCTTC

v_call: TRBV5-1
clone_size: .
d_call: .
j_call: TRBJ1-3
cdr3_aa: CASSLAVGAGAAIYF
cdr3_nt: TGCGCCAGCAGCTTGGCTGTCGGCGCAGGAGCGGCCATATATTTT

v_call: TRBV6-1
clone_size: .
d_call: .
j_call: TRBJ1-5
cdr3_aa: CASSEEIGGELSNQPQHF
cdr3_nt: TGTGCCAGCAGTGAAGAGATAGGTGGGGAGTTGAGCAATCAGCCCCAGCATTTT

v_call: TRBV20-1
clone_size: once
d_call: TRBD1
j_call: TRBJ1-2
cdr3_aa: CSASFDRDYGYTF
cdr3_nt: TGCAGTGCTAGTTTTGACAGGGACTATGGCTACACCTTC